A single sample is the source of the 25 T cell receptor beta chains below, sequenced in a study of T cells in women clearing cervical HPV infection (dated by TCRdb to between 2018 and 2020). Libraries were made using the immunoSEQ multiplex PCR assay. TCRdb took this table from immuneACCESS and kept in-frame rearrangements with V and J called. Such tables lack part of the clones; where checked against another copy, unresolved V genes explain under half of the gap, and the rest is unexplained. This sample's records show around 15,000 clones. Of the sample, around 7.2% is held by the ten largest clones. The sequenced material came from blood buffy coat. All receptors come from a woman between 18 and 75 years old with a cervical HPV16 infection that either progressed to CIN3+ or cleared (not recorded which).

Concerning this clone itself: The sequenced fragment ends 3 residues before the CDR3 boundary, so the rest is inferred from the germline J gene. V gene TRBV7-9 combines with J gene TRBJ1-2; maybe TRBD1 (5 bases). V was pared by 4 bases and J by 6 bases, with 9 bases between. Germline V gene data show CDR1 as SEHNR and CDR2 as FQNEAQ (reference sequence). The CDR3 loop spans 12 amino acids. The CDR3 DNA, read in part, is TGTGCCAGCAGCTCGAGGGGTGATGGC. Its protein product is CASSSRGDG. The CDR3 in full is CASSSRGDGYTF.

About this clone: The read is 3 residues too short to cover the CDR3 end, so that end is filled in from the germline J gene. The chain recombines TRBV10-3 with TRBJ2-7, with 14 bases lining up with TRBD2. The CDR3 has 15 amino acids. CDR1 is ENHRY and CDR2 is SYGVKD in the germline V gene. Trimming removed 6 bases from V and 6 bases from J; junction bases left unmatched: 7. CDR3 DNA (partial): TGTGCCATCAGGGGGACTAGCGGGGGTTTAGGCGAG. Amino acid sequence: CAIRGTSGGLGE. In full, the CDR3 reads CAIRGTSGGLGEQYF.

Comment on this clone: The DNA ends 3 residues before the CDR3 does, and the rest of the CDR3 is filled in from the germline J gene. The genes are TRBV19 and TRBJ1-5; D is unclear. Germline values: CDR1 LNHDA, CDR2 SQIVND (reference sequence). This CDR3 has 17 residues. Trimming took off 2 bases at V and 0 bases at J, with 14 bases between the two ends. CDR3 sequence reads: CASSISWRLYSNQPQHF. The CDR3 bases that were read are TGTGCCAGTAGTATATCGTGGAGACTATATAGCAATCAGCCC.

The sequenced part of the CDR3 DNA is TGCGCCAGCAGCCAGGGACAGGGACATGGC. Translated, it gives CASSQGQGHG. The full CDR3 protein is CASSQGQGHGYTF. The chain recombines TRBV5-1 with TRBJ1-2, with TRBD1 identical over 9 bases. The read gets to within 3 residues of the CDR3 end, and the germline J gene fills in the rest. Germline CDR1 reads SGHRS; CDR2 reads YFSETQ. Trimming at V came to 4 bases and at J to 6 bases, leaving 4 bases not matched to a gene. The CDR3 covers 13 residues. The full variable domain, completed using reference TRBV5-1 and TRBJ1-2, is KAGVTQTPRYLIKTRGQQVTLSCSPISGHRSVSWYQQTPGQGLQFLFEYFSETQRNKGNFPGRFSGRQFSNSRSEMNVSTLELGDSALYLCASSQGQGHGYTFGSGTRLTVV.

As to this clone: From the germline J gene comes the end of the CDR3, since the read stops 3 residues before it. This chain links TRBV7-2 with TRBJ1-2; TRBD1 matches at 8 bases. The ends lost 2 bases at V and 3 bases at J; junction bases unmatched: 2. Germline V gene data show CDR1 as SGHTA and CDR2 as FQGNSA. The CDR3 contains 14 residues. The CDR3 loop is CASSLNRGDYGYTF. The sequenced part of the CDR3 DNA is TGTGCCAGCAGCTTAAACAGGGGGGACTATGGC.

The CDR3 loop reads CASSPRTGDFNNSPLHF. CDR3 DNA, as far as it was read: TGCGCCAGCAGCCCGAGGACAGGGGATTTCAATAATTCACCC. The chain joins TRBV5-1 to TRBJ1-6, with 9 bases fitting TRBD1. The read gets to within 3 residues of the CDR3 end, and the germline J gene fills in the rest. The germline V gene has CDR1 SGHRS and CDR2 YFSETQ. V lost 4 bases and J lost 5; bases outside the gene matches: 10. This CDR3 region has 17 residues.

A word on this clone: The CDR3 end is not reached by the read, which stops 3 residues before it; the germline J gene fills it in. The gene calls are TRBV7-2 and TRBJ1-3; D is unresolved. The CDR3 loop spans 11 amino acids. Between the trimmed V and J ends, which lost 6 bases and 5 bases, there was a span of 5 bases. Germline V gene sequence: CDR1 SGHTA, CDR2 FQGNSA. The CDR3 bases that were read are TGTGCCAGCAGTTTTAGAAACACC. This codes for CASSFRNT. The whole CDR3 sequence is CASSFRNTIYF. Variable domain in full (rest from reference TRBV7-2 and TRBJ1-3): GAGVSQSPSNKVTEKGKDVELRCDPISGHTALYWYRQSLGQGLEFLIYFQGNSAPDKSGLPSDRFSAERTGGSVSTLTIQRTQQEDSAVYLCASSFRNTIYFGEGSWLTVV.

As concerns this clone: One end of the junction is discordant with germline, which a read error may explain. The CDR3 extends 3 residues past the end of the read, so its final part is completed from the germline J gene. The chain joins TRBV4-2 to TRBJ2-5, with TRBD2 identical over 8 bases. Germline loops: CDR1 LGHNA, CDR2 YNFKEQ. CDR3 size: 15 residues. The CDR3 protein is CASSQTGGGRETQYF. The sequenced part of the CDR3 DNA is TGCGCCAGCAGCCAGACCGGGGGGGGGAGGGAGACC.

As concerns this clone: The read stops 3 residues short of the end of the CDR3; the missing end is completed from the germline J gene. This chain joins TRBV20-1 and TRBJ1-1; D possibly corresponds to TRBD1 (6 bases). CDR1 and CDR2 (germline): DFQATT, SNEGSKA (reference sequence). The CDR3 loop spans 15 amino acids. V lost 1 base and J lost 3, with 15 bases in between. The sequenced part of the CDR3 DNA is TGCAGTGCTAGAGCGGGGGGGCACAGGTACACTGAA. Protein sequence: CSARAGGHRYTE. The CDR3, in full, reads CSARAGGHRYTEAFF.

A word on this clone: With the read ending 3 residues before the CDR3 end, the germline J gene is used to fill in that end. This rearrangement joins TRBV5-1 to TRBJ2-2, with D perhaps matching TRBD1 (6 bases). CDR1 is SGHRS, CDR2 YFSETQ, per germline. The CDR3 sequence is 13 residues long. V was trimmed by 4 bases and J by 5 bases, leaving 9 bases between them. The CDR3 protein is CASSQTGTGELFF. CDR3 DNA, as far as it was read: TGCGCCAGCAGCCAAACAGGGACCGGGGAG.

A word on this clone: Read sequence stops 3 residues before the CDR3 end, and the germline J gene provides the missing end. The V call is TRBV11-2, the J call TRBJ2-3; TRBD2 might be the D (7 bases). There are 15 residues in the CDR3. V was clipped by 1 base and J by 5 bases, with 13 bases between them. Germline CDR1 reads SGHAT; CDR2 reads FQNNGV. The CDR3 reads CASSLVGGHKDTQYF. The part of the CDR3 DNA that was read is TGTGCCAGCAGCTTAGTGGGGGGGCATAAAGATACG.

CDR3 amino acids: CASSARLAGEGTGELFF. The part of the CDR3 DNA that was read is TGTGCCAGTAGTGCGCGTCTAGCGGGGGAGGGCACCGGGGAG. V usage is TRBV19 and J usage is TRBJ2-2, with 10 bases matching TRBD2. The read ends 3 residues early relative to the CDR3; the germline J gene fills the gap. The CDR3 sequence is 17 residues long. V lost 5 bases and J lost 4; bases outside the gene matches: 10. Germline V gene lookup returns CDR1 LNHDA and CDR2 SQIVND (reference sequence). The variable domain in full, completed from reference TRBV19 and TRBJ2-2, reads DGGITQSPKYLFRKEGQNVTLSCEQNLNHDAMYWYRQDPGQGLRLIYYSQIVNDFQKGDIAEGYSVSREKKESFPLTVTSAQKNPTAFYLCASSARLAGEGTGELFFGEGSRLTVL.

Notes on this clone: Read coverage stops 3 residues before the CDR3 terminus; the germline J gene supplies the remainder. The V and J genes are TRBV20-1 and TRBJ1-2; D is perhaps TRBD1 (5 bases). V was trimmed by 3 bases and J by 6 bases, leaving 11 bases between them. Germline V gene data show CDR1 as DFQATT and CDR2 as SNEGSKA (reference sequence). The length of the CDR3 is 12 residues. The covered CDR3 bases are TGCAGTGCTAGGGACGGGGGAAATGGC. It translates to CSARDGGNG. The entire CDR3 protein is CSARDGGNGYTF.

A note on this clone: Read sequence stops 3 residues before the CDR3 end, and the germline J gene provides the missing end. The gene calls are TRBV19 and TRBJ2-7, with 7 nucleotides matching TRBD2. CDR3 length: 15 amino acids. Germline-derived CDR1 and CDR2 are LNHDA and SQIVND (reference sequence). Trimming took 3 bases from V and 0 from J; bases not matched to a gene: 5. CDR3 sequence: CASSISGGSSYEQYF. Partial CDR3 DNA: TGTGCCAGTAGTATCTCCGGGGGGAGCTCCTACGAG.

With respect to this clone: The read is 3 residues too short to cover the CDR3 end, so that end is filled in from the germline J gene. The chain uses TRBV20-1 and TRBJ1-1, with a tentative D call TRBD1 (5 bases). V lost 0 bases, J lost 1 base, and 21 bases lay in between. The CDR3 totals 18 residues. Germline CDR1 is DFQATT and CDR2 is SNEGSKA (reference sequence). The sequenced CDR3 bases are TGCAGTGCTAGAGATATATTTTTGGACACGTCTCAGAACACTGAA. It yields the protein CSARDIFLDTSQNTE. The CDR3 as a whole reads CSARDIFLDTSQNTEAFF.

Concerning this clone itself: The read gets to within 3 residues of the CDR3 end, and the germline J gene fills in the rest. This chain joins TRBV19 and TRBJ1-6, with D unclear. The V end was cut by 5 bases, the J end by 7 bases, with 12 bases between. Looked up from germline, CDR1 is LNHDA and CDR2 is SQIVND (reference sequence). The CDR3 has 14 amino acids. The sequenced CDR3 bases are TGTGCCAGTAGTGAGCGGGGATTGAATTCACCC. This codes for CASSERGLNSP. The whole CDR3 sequence is CASSERGLNSPLHF.

The CDR3 DNA, read in part, is TGTGCCAGCAGTCTCAGGGCCTCTGGGGCCAACGTC. It specifies CASSLRASGANV. The whole CDR3 sequence reads CASSLRASGANVLTF. V gene TRBV11-2 combines with J gene TRBJ2-6; D may be TRBD1 (5 bases). The sequence runs out 3 residues before the end of the CDR3; the remainder is reconstructed from the germline J gene. V dropped 6 bases and J dropped 0 bases, with 9 bases sitting between them. Per the germline V gene, CDR1 is SGHAT and CDR2 is FQNNGV. The CDR3 totals 15 residues. Full variable domain (remainder filled in from reference TRBV11-2 and TRBJ2-6): EAGVAQSPRYKIIEKRQSVAFWCNPISGHATLYWYQQILGQGPKLLIQFQNNGVVDDSQLPKDRFSAERLKGVDSTLKIQPAKLEDSAVYLCASSLRASGANVLTFGAGSRLTVL.

About this clone itself: The sequence runs out 3 residues before the end of the CDR3; the remainder is reconstructed from the germline J gene. The chain recombines TRBV2 with TRBJ1-1; 8 bases map to TRBD1. Germline V gene data show CDR1 as SNHLY and CDR2 as FYNNEI. The CDR3 consists of 14 residues. J was trimmed by 0 bases and V by 10 bases; bases with no gene match: 7. The CDR3 bases that were read are TGTGCCACCACCCGACAGGGGTTGAACACTGAA. Protein sequence: CATTRQGLNTE. The CDR3 in its entirety is CATTRQGLNTEAFF.

As to this clone: The read falls 3 residues short of the CDR3 end, and the missing part is taken from the germline J gene. The chain employs TRBV2 and TRBJ1-3; D may be TRBD1 (5 bases). The V gene lost 8 bases and the J gene lost 0 bases, with 11 bases spanning the gap. Looked up from germline, CDR1 is SNHLY and CDR2 is FYNNEI. This CDR3 region has 14 residues. CDR3 bases read: TGTGCCAGCTCGTCCGGGGGCTCTGGAAACACC. Translation: CASSSGGSGNT. The full CDR3 is CASSSGGSGNTIYF.

Comments on this clone: The sequence runs out 3 residues before the end of the CDR3; the remainder is reconstructed from the germline J gene. This chain uses TRBV2 with TRBJ1-1; D not resolved. The germline CDR1 and CDR2 sequences are SNHLY and FYNNEI. Trimming stripped 3 bases from V and 3 bases from J, with 5 bases between. The CDR3 spans 12 residues. The sequenced part of the CDR3 DNA is TGTGCCAGCAGTGAGACATACACTGAA. This gives the protein CASSETYTE. The whole CDR3 protein reads CASSETYTEAFF.

On this clone: The read is 3 residues too short to cover the CDR3 end, so that end is filled in from the germline J gene. V gene TRBV5-1 combines with J gene TRBJ1-4, with D possibly being TRBD1 (5 bases). This CDR3 is 14 amino acids long. Trimming shortened V by 3 bases and J by 4 bases, and 10 bases separated the two germline ends. CDR1 is SGHRS and CDR2 is YFSETQ in the germline V gene. CDR3 sequence reads: CASSSGGHNEKLFF. CDR3 DNA (partial): TGCGCCAGCAGCTCCGGGGGTCATAATGAAAAA.

To note about this clone: The read finishes 3 residues shy of the CDR3 end, and the germline J gene is used to complete it. The chain is built from TRBV29-1 and TRBJ1-6, with 8 bases aligning to TRBD1. J lost 7 bases, V lost 5 bases, and 4 bases had no gene match. Germline loops: CDR1 SQVTM, CDR2 ANQGSEA. The CDR3 length is 13 residues. CDR3: CSVSGTGNSPLHF. The sequenced part of the CDR3 DNA is TGCAGCGTTTCCGGGACAGGAAATTCACCC.

Partial CDR3 DNA: TGTGCCAGCAGTAGACAGCTACTCGAG. It translates to CASSRQLLE. The CDR3 in its entirety is CASSRQLLEQYF. This chain links TRBV6-2 or TRBV6-3 with TRBJ2-7; TRBD1 might be the D (5 bases). The read gets to within 3 residues of the CDR3 end, and the germline J gene fills in the rest. Germline CDR1 and CDR2: MNHEY and SVGEGT. The CDR3 length is 12 residues. V was trimmed by 5 bases and J by 6 bases, leaving 11 bases between them.

On this clone itself: The CDR3 is cut off 3 residues early in the read; its end comes from the germline J gene. The J gene is TRBJ1-4, the V gene TRBV30; a possible D gene is TRBD1 (6 bases). Per the germline V gene, CDR1 is GTSNPN and CDR2 is SVGIG (reference sequence). The CDR3 is 13 amino acids. V was shortened by 0 bases and J by 10 bases, with 12 bases between the two germline ends. The part of the CDR3 DNA that was read is TGTGCCTGGAGTGTACAGGGTTCGCGAAAA. It encodes CAWSVQGSRK. The entire CDR3 protein reads CAWSVQGSRKLFF.

As concerns this clone: With the read ending 3 residues before the CDR3 end, the germline J gene is used to fill in that end. The rearrangement links TRBV6-2 or TRBV6-3 to TRBJ1-6; 8 nucleotides match TRBD1. This CDR3 contains 17 residues. With 2 bases clipped from V and 2 bases from J, the junction kept 5 bases outside the gene matches. Germline V gene lookup returns CDR1 MNHEY and CDR2 SVGEGT. CDR3 amino acids: CASSYPDRVTYNSPLHF. Partial CDR3 DNA: TGTGCCAGCAGTTACCCGGACAGGGTGACCTATAATTCACCC.